What follows are 7 T cell receptor beta chains derived from one specimen sequenced in a study of shared clonotypes between healthy human individuals. Naive CD8 cells, CD45RO-negative and positively selected for CCR7, excluded terminally differentiated effector memory CD45RA+ cells. TCRdb keeps only in-frame clones here, not all; method: immunoSEQ multiplex PCR. The sample includes some 2.1 million clones, approximately 94% seen only once; the top ten take around 1.1%. Source material: naive CD8+ T cells sorted from blood. These TCRs come from a young man in good health.

This clone was counted once. The rearrangement uses TRBV7-9 and TRBJ2-1, with D possibly matching TRBD1 (5 bases). Trimming pared 5 bases from V and 10 bases from J, leaving 12 bases between. This CDR3 has 12 residues. Per germline, CDR1 SEHNR and CDR2 FQNEAQ (reference sequence). The CDR3 region has the DNA TGTGCCAGCAGCCTGGACACGGCCGAGCAGTTCTTC. Its translation is CASSLDTAEQFF.

V gene TRBV27 combines with J gene TRBJ1-4; a possible D gene is TRBD1 (5 bases). Trimming shortened V by 3 bases and J by 6 bases, and 11 bases separated the two germline ends. Germline CDR1 MNHEY, CDR2 SMNVEV (reference sequence). The CDR3 totals 14 residues. For the CDR3, the DNA is TGTGCCAGCAGTTTTGTCGGAGGGGATGAAAAACTGTTTTTT. It translates to CASSFVGGDEKLFF.

CDR3: CASSVHSTAEAFF. The DNA of the CDR3 is TGTGCCAGCAGCGTGCACTCTACAGCTGAAGCTTTCTTT. The gene calls are TRBV9 and TRBJ1-1; no clear D. The CDR3 extends over 13 amino acids. Germline V gene sequence: CDR1 SGDLS, CDR2 YYNGEE. With 2 bases removed from V and 6 bases from J, the gap between germline ends came to 11 bases.

This sequence joins TRBV13 and TRBJ2-5, with 8 bases matching TRBD2. Germline trimming cut 3 bases from V and 4 bases from J; bases unmatched to any gene: 4. Germline V gene sequence: CDR1 PRHDT, CDR2 FYEKMQ (reference sequence). The CDR3 runs 14 residues. CDR3 bases: TGTGCCAGCAGCTTCCGGGGGGGCGTAGAGACCCAGTACTTC. Translated, it gives CASSFRGGVETQYF.

The chain employs TRBV28 and TRBJ1-1; tentatively, D is TRBD1 (6 bases). CDR1 and CDR2 from the germline V gene are MDHEN and SYDVKM. V gave up 4 bases and J gave up 4 bases, with 10 bases separating them. CDR3 length equals 13 residues. The CDR3 region is CASSYQGSTEAFF. CDR3 sequence (DNA): TGTGCCAGCAGTTATCAGGGGAGCACTGAAGCTTTCTTT.

This chain joins TRBV11-2 and TRBJ2-1; weak D call: TRBD2 (7 bases). Germline V gene data show CDR1 as SGHAT and CDR2 as FQNNGV. The V and J ends lost 5 bases and 7 bases respectively, with 21 bases between them. This CDR3 is built from 16 residues. The CDR3 protein is CASSPEGGRKGNEQFF. In DNA, the CDR3 is TGTGCCAGCAGCCCGGAGGGGGGGAGGAAAGGGAATGAGCAGTTCTTC.

The CDR3 spells CASSQGAEQYF. The CDR3 DNA sequence: TGTGCCAGCAGCCAGGGGGCCGAGCAGTACTTC. This chain connects TRBV6-5 to TRBJ2-7; 8 nucleotides line up with TRBD1. Trimming cost V 6 bases and J 6 bases; bases outside gene matches: 1. The V gene's germline CDR1 is MNHEY and CDR2 SVGAGI. The CDR3 totals 11 residues.